A single sample is the source of the 27 T cell receptor beta chains below, sequenced in a study of T cells after yellow fever vaccination. TCRdb itself ran the 5' RACE reads through MiXCR, one entry per CDR3 protein. The data show a few hundred thousand distinct CDR3 sequences, more than 5.5% seen once. This sample comprised PBMCs, obtained 5 days after the yellow fever booster vaccination. The receptors shown here come from a man aged 30 to 45 who received the YFV17D yellow fever vaccine.

The sample holds many counts of this clonotype. The rearrangement joins TRBV20-1 to TRBJ2-3; 8 bases are shared with TRBD2. With V trimmed by 0 bases and J by 4 bases, 3 bases remained unmatched. Germline V CDR1 and CDR2: DFQATT, SNEGSKA (reference sequence). This CDR3 region has 14 residues. CDR3 sequence (DNA): TGCAGTGCTAGAGATTTGGGACTAGCAGATACGCAGTATTTT. Residues: CSARDLGLADTQYF.

In this sample, this clonotype turned up a few times. CDR3 protein: CASSLARQVGYYEQYF. The CDR3, as DNA: TGTGCCAGCAGCTTGGCCCGACAGGTCGGATACTACGAGCAGTACTTC. The gene calls are TRBV5-6 and TRBJ2-7; tentative D call: TRBD1 (6 bases). V was clipped by 0 bases and J by 3 bases, with 16 bases between them. CDR3 length: 16 residues. In germline, CDR1 is SGHDT, CDR2 YYEEEE.

This clonotype was recorded many times. For the CDR3, the DNA is TGTGCCAGCAGCCTAAACAGGGGTTTCACCGGGGAGCTGTTTTTT. It translates to CASSLNRGFTGELFF. V usage is TRBV7-2 and J usage is TRBJ2-2; TRBD1 matches at 7 bases. Trimming took 5 bases from V and 4 from J; bases not matched to a gene: 7. The CDR3 has 15 residues. In germline, CDR1 is SGHTA, CDR2 FQGNSA.

V and J are TRBV28 and TRBJ2-1, with a possible D match to TRBD1 (6 bases). The CDR3 consists of 15 residues. Between the trimmed V and J ends, which lost 6 bases and 6 bases, there was a span of 18 bases. Germline V gives CDR1 MDHEN, CDR2 SYDVKM. DNA for the CDR3: TGTGCCAGCAGAAATACAGGGTTAGGCGGCAATGAGCAGTTCTTC. Its translation is CASRNTGLGGNEQFF.

This clonotype appeared many times. The rearrangement links TRBV19 to TRBJ2-5; weak D call: TRBD2 (5 bases). The CDR3 is 15 amino acids. V shed 7 bases and J shed 4 bases, with 19 bases lying between them. Germline-derived CDR1 and CDR2 are LNHDA and SQIVND (reference sequence). CDR3 protein: CASKSGGLNVETQYF. As DNA, the CDR3 is TGTGCCAGTAAAAGCGGCGGACTCAACGTAGAGACCCAGTACTTC.

Ten or more counts support this clonotype. The CDR3 sequence: CASSVDGLRSDNEQFF. In nucleotides, the CDR3 is TGCGCCAGCAGCGTGGACGGGCTGCGGAGTGACAATGAGCAGTTCTTC. This chain connects TRBV5-1 to TRBJ2-1; D unclear. The V end lost 4 bases, the J end lost 5 bases, and 19 bases lay between the germline ends. Germline V gene lookup returns CDR1 SGHRS and CDR2 YFSETQ. The CDR3 covers 16 residues.

This clonotype occurred many times. The chain combines TRBV6-1 with TRBJ2-1; D call uncertain. CDR1 is MNHNS and CDR2 is SASEGT in the germline V gene. V lost 6 bases and J lost 4, with 19 bases in between. The CDR3 runs to 16 residues. The CDR3 is CASRPSRGVGYNEQFF. CDR3 DNA sequence: TGTGCCAGCAGGCCATCCCGTGGGGTCGGTTACAATGAGCAGTTCTTC.

This clonotype was counted a few times. V and J are TRBV5-4 and TRBJ2-2; 9 positions match TRBD2. The CDR3 covers 15 residues. Germline lookup yields CDR1 SGHNT and CDR2 YYREEE (reference sequence). The V segment lost 4 bases and the J segment 6 bases; nucleotides outside the gene matches: 7. CDR3 nucleotide sequence: TGTGCCAGCAGCAACGGACTAGCGTTAGCCGGGGAGCTGTTTTTT. This gives the protein CASSNGLALAGELFF.

This clonotype was counted only a few times. V is TRBV21-1 and J is TRBJ2-7; the listed D gene, TRBD1, was not tested against the DNA. TRBV21-1 is noted as a pseudogene. This CDR3 has 15 residues. The CDR3 loop is CASSRPRQLRCEQYF. In nucleotides, the CDR3 is TGTGCCAGCAGCAGGCCCCGACAACTCCGCTGCGAGCAGTACTTC.

This clonotype was seen a few times. The rearrangement links TRBV7-2 to TRBJ2-5; the match to TRBD2 covers 15 bases. Germline lookup yields CDR1 SGHTA and CDR2 FQGNSA. The V segment lost 5 bases and the J segment 5 bases; nucleotides outside the gene matches: 3. The CDR3 spans 15 residues. The chain's CDR3 is CASSGGTSGRETQYF. Written as DNA, the CDR3 is TGTGCCAGCAGCGGGGGGACTAGCGGGAGGGAGACCCAGTACTTC.

The J gene is TRBJ2-1, the V gene TRBV20-1; TRBD1 matches at 7 bases. The J segment lost 0 bases and the V segment lost 1 base, leaving 9 bases of the junction unmatched. The CDR3 covers 17 residues. CDR1 is DFQATT, CDR2 SNEGSKA, per germline (reference sequence). CDR3 nucleotides: TGCAGTGCTAGAGGAGGGGGCGAAATCTCCTCCTACAATGAGCAGTTCTTC. It encodes CSARGGGEISSYNEQFF.

As regards this clonotype: Since a much larger clone is just one base distant, this may be a read error. Here the CDR3 omits its conserved ending phenylalanine or tryptophan, so a read error is the likely source. The chain links TRBV25-1 to TRBJ2-1; 9 bases are shared with TRBD1. After removal of 4 bases from V and 8 bases from J, the junction contained 12 bases not matched to a gene. The CDR3 loop spans 16 amino acids. Per germline, CDR1 MGHDK and CDR2 SYGVNS. This chain's CDR3 is CASSARGTGRKDEQFL. The DNA for the CDR3 is TGTGCCAGCAGTGCTCGAGGGACAGGGAGGAAGGATGAGCAGTTCCTC.

Ten or more counts support this clonotype. Here the CDR3 reads CAGRGQGNNSPLHF. CDR3 coding DNA: TGTGCCGGGCGGGGACAAGGAAATAATTCACCCCTCCACTTT. The V gene is TRBV28, the J gene TRBJ1-6, with D possibly matching TRBD1 (6 bases). CDR1 MDHEN and CDR2 SYDVKM come from the germline V gene. The CDR3 has 14 amino acids. V lost 11 bases and J 5 bases, leaving 16 bases between the germline ends.

This clonotype was picked up many times. The V gene is TRBV29-1, the J gene TRBJ2-3; TRBD2 agrees at 13 bases. Trimming took 7 bases from V and 6 from J; bases not matched to a gene: 7. This CDR3 region has 14 residues. Germline assignment: CDR1 SQVTM and CDR2 ANQGSEA. The CDR3 DNA follows: TGCAGCGCCCAGACTAGCGGGAGGAGCGATACGCAGTATTTT. Translating it yields CSAQTSGRSDTQYF.

This clonotype was found many times. The chain recombines TRBV7-9 with TRBJ2-2; D is possibly TRBD1 (6 bases). The germline V gene encodes CDR1 SEHNR and CDR2 FQNEAQ (reference sequence). CDR3 length equals 12 residues. V lost 10 bases to trimming and J lost 5 bases, with 11 bases between them. The CDR3 is CATERGTGELFF. CDR3 DNA sequence: TGTGCCACAGAAAGGGGGACCGGGGAGCTGTTTTTT.

This clonotype was observed at least ten times. The V and J genes are TRBV5-1 and TRBJ2-7; 8 bases match TRBD1. This CDR3 is built from 13 residues. J gave up 3 bases and V 4 bases, and 3 bases lay outside the gene matches. Germline assignment: CDR1 SGHRS and CDR2 YFSETQ. As DNA, the CDR3 is TGCGCCAGCAGCCCGGGACAGGACTACGAGCAGTACTTC. It codes for CASSPGQDYEQYF.

This clonotype came up many times. V and J are TRBV7-2 and TRBJ2-7; 11 bases fit TRBD2. The CDR3 contains 15 residues. V trimming: 4 bases; J trimming: 3 bases; junction bases outside the gene matches: 5. Germline CDR1 reads SGHTA; CDR2 reads FQGNSA. CDR3 amino acids: CASSSTGTSGYEQYF. DNA of the CDR3: TGTGCCAGCAGCTCCACCGGGACTAGCGGCTACGAGCAGTACTTC.

This clonotype was seen repeatedly, ten times or more. The chain uses TRBV12-3 or TRBV12-4 and TRBJ2-7, with 10 nucleotides matching TRBD2. V shed 5 bases and J 2 bases; nucleotides not matched to a gene: 6. This CDR3 region has 15 residues. Here the CDR3 DNA reads TGTGCCAGCAGTACCCGGACTAGCGGTACCTACGAGCAGTACTTC. Translated, it gives CASSTRTSGTYEQYF.

The table lists this clonotype with many counts. The chain combines TRBV5-1 with TRBJ2-4, with 10 bases aligning to TRBD1. The germline CDR1 and CDR2 sequences are SGHRS and YFSETQ. V lost 4 bases, J lost 1 base, and 2 bases stayed unmatched. The CDR3 has 15 amino acids. The CDR3 is CASSTGQGAKNIQYF. In DNA, the CDR3 is TGCGCCAGCAGCACGGGACAGGGGGCCAAAAACATTCAGTACTTC.

The V call is TRBV19, the J call TRBJ2-1; perhaps TRBD2 as D (5 bases). This CDR3 region has 16 residues. Germline CDR1 reads LNHDA; CDR2 reads SQIVND (reference sequence). V dropped 5 bases and J dropped 3 bases, with 17 bases sitting between them. DNA for the CDR3: TGTGCCAGTAGTTCCTCCCGAGGGATCGTCTACAATGAGCAGTTCTTC. Residues: CASSSSRGIVYNEQFF.

The genes are TRBV7-2 and TRBJ2-6, with D uncertain. This CDR3 contains 16 residues. The germline V and J ends were trimmed by 7 bases and 1 base, with 14 bases remaining between them. Germline V CDR1 and CDR2: SGHTA, FQGNSA. The CDR3 spells CASTHLGPSGANVLTF. CDR3 coding DNA: TGTGCCAGCACTCACCTTGGACCTTCTGGGGCCAACGTCCTGACTTTC.

This clonotype was detected many times. Here the CDR3 DNA reads TGCAGTGCAAGTCGGGCCGACACCGGGGAGCTGTTTTTT. Protein product: CSASRADTGELFF. The V call is TRBV20-1, the J call TRBJ2-2; D is undetermined. The germline CDR1 and CDR2 sequences are DFQATT and SNEGSKA (reference sequence). V lost 6 bases to trimming and J lost 3 bases, with 11 bases between them. This CDR3 has 13 amino acids.

The chain recombines TRBV27 with TRBJ2-1; D possibly corresponds to TRBD2 (6 bases). Trimming removed 6 bases from V and 7 bases from J, with 10 bases in between. CDR1 and CDR2 (germline): MNHEY, SMNVEV (reference sequence). This CDR3 has 12 residues. CDR3 DNA: TGTGCCAGCAGCCGGGGGAGGAATGAGCAGTTCTTC. Residues: CASSRGRNEQFF.

This clonotype was seen many times. The J gene is TRBJ2-7, the V gene TRBV7-8; TRBD2 aligns across 9 bases. Losses at the gene ends were 5 bases for V and 3 bases for J; bases not matched to a gene: 14. The CDR3 totals 17 residues. From germline, CDR1 is SGHVS and CDR2 FQNEAQ. As DNA, the CDR3 is TGTGCCAGCAGCCAAGGGGTCGCTAGCGGGGAGCACTACGAGCAGTACTTC. Its translation is CASSQGVASGEHYEQYF.

A few counts support this clonotype. The V gene is TRBV5-1, the J gene TRBJ1-4, with TRBD1 as a possible D gene (5 bases). With 3 bases removed from V and 0 bases from J, the gap between germline ends came to 15 bases. CDR3 length equals 17 residues. CDR1 and CDR2 (germline): SGHRS, YFSETQ. The CDR3 loop is CASSSRTSLATNEKLFF. In DNA, the CDR3 is TGCGCCAGCAGCTCAAGGACAAGCCTCGCAACTAATGAAAAACTGTTTTTT.

This clonotype came up a few times. The chain uses TRBV15 and TRBJ2-2; the D call may be TRBD1 or TRBD2 (5 bases each). V was cut by 3 bases and J by 3 bases, with 20 bases left in between. Germline CDR1 reads LNHNV; CDR2 reads YYDKDF (reference sequence). This CDR3 is 18 amino acids long. CDR3 protein: CATSRDTGRRVDTGELFF. CDR3 in DNA: TGTGCCACCAGCAGGGACACCGGACGGCGGGTAGACACCGGGGAGCTGTTTTTT.

This clonotype was found a few times. The chain has TRBV6-7 and TRBJ2-7; weak D call: TRBD2 (6 bases). TRBV6-7 is treated as an ORF (open reading frame) with a function not yet certain. The CDR3 is made up of 12 amino acids. The CDR3: CGGGSGVYEQYF. The CDR3 DNA is TGTGGAGGCGGTAGCGGAGTCTACGAGCAGTACTTC.